The source of this TCR beta chain is a study of T cells in Graves' hyperthyroidism and ophthalmopathy. The germline gives CDR1 GTSNPN, CDR2 SVGIG (reference sequence). The V and J ends lost 0 bases and 5 bases respectively, with 3 bases between them. This CDR3 contains 11 residues. There were TCR beta CDR3 regions amplified from RNA transcripts. Using the HTBI primer set, a first-round RT-PCR was run on the TCR CDR3. TCRdb processed the multiplex PCR reads anew with MiXCR; each CDR3 protein has one entry. The table records 450,000 to 650,000 distinct CDR3 sequences, roughly 17% of them present only once. Study conclusions and caveats: From stable hyperthyroidism, ophthalmopathy was set apart by a 13 V-J model.

In the ophthalmopathy cohort, Clinical Activity Score was at least 3, NOSPECS grade at least 4, and duration under 3 months. Source material for PBMCs was around 10 ml fresh peripheral blood. Notes on this clonotype: What it binds is unknown.

The sequence was collected from a woman aged 18-29 years with Graves' ophthalmopathy. Input material: blood. The chain joins TRBV30 to TRBJ2-3, with D unclear. CDR3 protein: CAWSVLDTQYF. In DNA form, the CDR3 reads TGTGCCTGGAGTGTTCTAGATACGCAGTATTTT.